This is a list of T cell receptor beta chains from one sample in a study of identical twins. TCRdb re-called the 5' RACE reads with MiXCR, one entry per CDR3 protein. The data contain approximately 410,000 distinct CDR3 sequences, roughly 18% of them singletons. The specimen was naive T cells sorted from blood. Source of these receptors: a man between 45 and 60 years old in good health. Each CDR3 is given without its conserved first and last residue. A D gene is named only where the DNA matches it firmly.

TRBV4-1	TRBJ1-1	NA	ASSQQAGDTEAF
TRBV14	TRBJ2-1	TRBD1	ASSLLGQGENEQF
TRBV20-1	TRBJ2-6	NA	SAQIGGSGANVLT
TRBV5-1	TRBJ2-7	NA	ASSLEAGTTYEQY
TRBV28	TRBJ2-1	TRBD2	ASSRIGTSGTNEQF
TRBV4-2	TRBJ1-2	TRBD1	ASRLTGAGGYT
TRBV4-2	TRBJ1-2	NA	ASSPGAGVHYGYT
TRBV27	TRBJ2-1	TRBD2	ASSLNPSGGNNEQF
TRBV9	TRBJ2-3	TRBD2	ASSVAGGKLDTQY
TRBV12-3/TRBV12-4	TRBJ2-1	NA	ASSSEEPNEQF
TRBV4-1	TRBJ2-1	TRBD2	ASGTSGGANEQF
TRBV4-2	TRBJ2-1	NA	ASSSPSLDNEQF
TRBV12-3/TRBV12-4	TRBJ2-6	NA	ASSPGRLSGANVLT
TRBV12-3/TRBV12-4	TRBJ2-3	TRBD1	ASSTGQPRTDTQY
TRBV27	TRBJ2-3	TRBD2	ASSSGGPADTQY
TRBV10-3	TRBJ1-2	NA	AISDSVYGYT
TRBV6-5	TRBJ1-3	NA	ASSYNVGDTIY
TRBV18	TRBJ2-7	TRBD1	ASSPGQGDSSEQY
TRBV30	TRBJ2-1	TRBD1	GGTGGYNEQF
TRBV6-5	TRBJ2-2	TRBD1	ASSYGTGTGELF
TRBV30	TRBJ2-2	TRBD2	AWSVWAGVHTGELF